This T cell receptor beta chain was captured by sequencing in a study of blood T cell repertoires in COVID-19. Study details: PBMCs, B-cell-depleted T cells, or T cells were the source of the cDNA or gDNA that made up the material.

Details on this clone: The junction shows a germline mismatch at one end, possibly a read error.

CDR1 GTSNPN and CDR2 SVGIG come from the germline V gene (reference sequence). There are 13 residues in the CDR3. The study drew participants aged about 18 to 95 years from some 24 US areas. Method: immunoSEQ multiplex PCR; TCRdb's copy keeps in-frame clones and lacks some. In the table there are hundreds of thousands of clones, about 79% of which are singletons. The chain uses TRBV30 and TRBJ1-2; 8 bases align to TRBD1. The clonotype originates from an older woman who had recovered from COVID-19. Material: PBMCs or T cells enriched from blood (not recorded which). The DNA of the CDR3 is TGTGCCTGGGGTGTGGGACAGGCCGGGGGCTACACCTTC. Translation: CAWGVGQAGGYTF. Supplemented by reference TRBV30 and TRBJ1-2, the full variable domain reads SQTIHQWPATLVQPVGSPLSLECTVEGTSNPNLYWYRQAAGRGLQLLFYSVGIGQISSEVPQNLSASRPQDRQFILSSKKLLLSDSGFYLCAWGVGQAGGYTFGSGTRLTVV.